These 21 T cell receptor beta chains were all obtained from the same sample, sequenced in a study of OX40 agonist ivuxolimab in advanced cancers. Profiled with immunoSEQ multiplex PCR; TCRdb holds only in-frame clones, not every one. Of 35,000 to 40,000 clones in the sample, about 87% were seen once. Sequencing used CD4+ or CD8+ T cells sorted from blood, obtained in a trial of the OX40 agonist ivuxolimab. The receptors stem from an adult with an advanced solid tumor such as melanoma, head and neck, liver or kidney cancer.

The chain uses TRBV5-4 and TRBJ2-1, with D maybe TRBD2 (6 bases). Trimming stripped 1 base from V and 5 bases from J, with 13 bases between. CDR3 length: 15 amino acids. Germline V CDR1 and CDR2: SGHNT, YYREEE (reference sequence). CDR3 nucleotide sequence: TGTGCCAGCAGCTTGCGCACAAGACTAGACAATGAGCAGTTCTTC. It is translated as CASSLRTRLDNEQFF.

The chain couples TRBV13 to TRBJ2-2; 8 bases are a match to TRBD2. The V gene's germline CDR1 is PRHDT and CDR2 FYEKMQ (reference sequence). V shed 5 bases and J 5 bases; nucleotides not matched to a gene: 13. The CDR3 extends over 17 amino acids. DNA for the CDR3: TGTGCCAGCAGCAAGTTTCGAGGGACTAGGCCGACCGGGGAGCTGTTTTTT. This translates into CASSKFRGTRPTGELFF.

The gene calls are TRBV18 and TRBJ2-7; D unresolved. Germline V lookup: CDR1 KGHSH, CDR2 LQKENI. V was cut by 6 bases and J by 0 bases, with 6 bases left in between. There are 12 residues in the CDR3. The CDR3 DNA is TGTGCCAGCTCTGAGTCCTCCTACGAGCAGTACTTC. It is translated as CASSESSYEQYF.

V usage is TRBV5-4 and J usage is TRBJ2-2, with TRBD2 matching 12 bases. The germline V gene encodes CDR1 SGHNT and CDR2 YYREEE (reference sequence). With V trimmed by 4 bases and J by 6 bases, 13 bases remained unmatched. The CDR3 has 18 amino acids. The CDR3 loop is CASSTMTSGRAIAGELFF. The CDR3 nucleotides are TGTGCCAGCAGCACCATGACTAGCGGGAGAGCGATAGCCGGGGAGCTGTTTTTT.

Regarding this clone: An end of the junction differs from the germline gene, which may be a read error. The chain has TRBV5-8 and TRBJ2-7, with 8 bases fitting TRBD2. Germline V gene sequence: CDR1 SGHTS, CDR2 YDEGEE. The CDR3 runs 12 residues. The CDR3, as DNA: TGTGCCAGCAGCGATTCACCAGGGACTAGTTCTTTC. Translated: CASSDSPGTSSF.

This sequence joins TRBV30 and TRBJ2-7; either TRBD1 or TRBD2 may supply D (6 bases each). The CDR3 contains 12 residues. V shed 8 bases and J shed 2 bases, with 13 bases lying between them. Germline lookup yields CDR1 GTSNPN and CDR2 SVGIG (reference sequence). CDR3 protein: CAALRGAYEQYF. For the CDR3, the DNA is TGTGCCGCCCTGAGGGGGGCCTACGAGCAGTACTTC.

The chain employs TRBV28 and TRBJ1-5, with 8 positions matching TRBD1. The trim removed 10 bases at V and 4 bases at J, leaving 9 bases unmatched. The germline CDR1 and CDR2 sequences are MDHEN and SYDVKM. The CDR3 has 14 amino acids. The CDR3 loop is CATTGQGLNQPQHF. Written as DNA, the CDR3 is TGTGCCACGACCGGACAGGGCCTTAATCAGCCCCAGCATTTT.

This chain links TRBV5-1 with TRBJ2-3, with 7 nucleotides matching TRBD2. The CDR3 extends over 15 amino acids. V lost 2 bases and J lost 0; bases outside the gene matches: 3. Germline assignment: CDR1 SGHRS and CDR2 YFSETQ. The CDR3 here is CASSLERGSTDTQYF. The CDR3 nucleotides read TGCGCCAGCAGCTTAGAGCGGGGTAGCACAGATACGCAGTATTTT.

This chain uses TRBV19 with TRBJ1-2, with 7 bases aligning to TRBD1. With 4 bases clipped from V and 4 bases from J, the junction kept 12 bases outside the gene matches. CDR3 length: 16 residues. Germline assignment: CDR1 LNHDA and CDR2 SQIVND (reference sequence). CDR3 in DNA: TGTGCCAGTAGTACAAACAGGGGCCAGCGCGGCTATGGCTACACCTTC. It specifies CASSTNRGQRGYGYTF.

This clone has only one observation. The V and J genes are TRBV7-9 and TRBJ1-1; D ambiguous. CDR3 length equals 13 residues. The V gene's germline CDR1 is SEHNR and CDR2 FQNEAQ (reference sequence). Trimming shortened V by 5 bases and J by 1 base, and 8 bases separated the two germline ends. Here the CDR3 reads CASSQDGNTEAFF. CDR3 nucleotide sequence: TGTGCCAGCAGCCAAGACGGGAACACTGAAGCTTTCTTT.

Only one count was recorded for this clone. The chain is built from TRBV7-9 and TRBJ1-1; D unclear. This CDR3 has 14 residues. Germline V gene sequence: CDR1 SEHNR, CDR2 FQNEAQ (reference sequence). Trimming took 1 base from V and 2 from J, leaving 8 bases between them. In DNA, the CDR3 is TGTGCCAGCAGCTTAGGACGGACCAACACTGAAGCTTTCTTT. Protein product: CASSLGRTNTEAFF.

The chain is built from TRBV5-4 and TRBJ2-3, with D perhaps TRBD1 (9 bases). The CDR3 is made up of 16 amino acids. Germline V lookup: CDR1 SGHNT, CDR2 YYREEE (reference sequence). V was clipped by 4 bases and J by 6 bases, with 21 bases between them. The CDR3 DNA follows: TGTGCCAGCAGCCCGGACAGGGGTTTAGCGGGGGATACGCAGTATTTT. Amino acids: CASSPDRGLAGDTQYF.

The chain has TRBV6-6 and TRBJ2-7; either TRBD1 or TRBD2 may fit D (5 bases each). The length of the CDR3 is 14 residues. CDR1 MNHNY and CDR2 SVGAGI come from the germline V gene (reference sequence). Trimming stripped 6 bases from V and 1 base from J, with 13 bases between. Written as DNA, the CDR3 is TGTGCCAGCAGGCTGGGGGACCTATCCTACGAGCAGTACTTC. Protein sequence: CASRLGDLSYEQYF.

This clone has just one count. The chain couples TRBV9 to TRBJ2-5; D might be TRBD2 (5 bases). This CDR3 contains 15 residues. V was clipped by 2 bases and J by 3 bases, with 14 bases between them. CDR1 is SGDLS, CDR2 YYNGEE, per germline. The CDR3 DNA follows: TGTGCCAGCAGCGTTTCATATCGTAGCGAAGAGACCCAGTACTTC. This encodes CASSVSYRSEETQYF. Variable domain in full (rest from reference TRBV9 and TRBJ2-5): DSGVTQTPKHLITATGQRVTLRCSPRSGDLSVYWYQQSLDQGLQFLIQYYNGEERAKGNILERFSAQQFPDLHSELNLSSLELGDSALYFCASSVSYRSEETQYFGPGTRLLVL.

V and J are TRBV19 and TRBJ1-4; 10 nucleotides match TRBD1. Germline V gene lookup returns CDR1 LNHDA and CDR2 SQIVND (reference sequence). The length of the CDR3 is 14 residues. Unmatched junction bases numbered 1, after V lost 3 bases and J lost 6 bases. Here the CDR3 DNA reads TGTGCCAGTAGTATTGGGACAGGGGATGAAAAACTGTTTTTT. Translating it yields CASSIGTGDEKLFF.

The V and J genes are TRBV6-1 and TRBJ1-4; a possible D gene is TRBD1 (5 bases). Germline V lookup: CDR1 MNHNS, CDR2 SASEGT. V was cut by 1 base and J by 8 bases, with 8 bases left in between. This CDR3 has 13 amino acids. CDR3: CASSEVRGEKLFF. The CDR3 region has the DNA TGTGCCAGCAGTGAAGTTCGGGGGGAAAAACTGTTTTTT.

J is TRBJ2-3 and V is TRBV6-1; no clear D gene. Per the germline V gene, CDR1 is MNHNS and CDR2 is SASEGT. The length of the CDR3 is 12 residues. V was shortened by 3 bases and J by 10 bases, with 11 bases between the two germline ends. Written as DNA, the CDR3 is TGTGCCAGCAGTGAGGCCTGGGGTGCGCAGTATTTT. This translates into CASSEAWGAQYF.

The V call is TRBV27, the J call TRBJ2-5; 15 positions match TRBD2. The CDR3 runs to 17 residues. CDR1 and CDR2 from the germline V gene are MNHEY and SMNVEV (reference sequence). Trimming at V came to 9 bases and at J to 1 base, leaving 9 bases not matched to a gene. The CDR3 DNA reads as TGTGCCAGTAAGGGGGGGACTAGCGGGGGGCTCCAAGAGACCCAGTACTTC. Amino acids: CASKGGTSGGLQETQYF.

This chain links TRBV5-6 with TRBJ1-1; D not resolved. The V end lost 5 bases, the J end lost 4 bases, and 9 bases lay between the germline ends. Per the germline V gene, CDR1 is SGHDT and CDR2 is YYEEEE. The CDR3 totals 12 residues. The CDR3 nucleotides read TGTGCCAGCAGTCGGGCAGTCACTGAAGCTTTCTTT. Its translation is CASSRAVTEAFF.

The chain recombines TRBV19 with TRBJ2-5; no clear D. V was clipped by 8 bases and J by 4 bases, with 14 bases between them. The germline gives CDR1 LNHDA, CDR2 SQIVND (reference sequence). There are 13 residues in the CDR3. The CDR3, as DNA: TGTGCCAGTGCCAACTCTGCGCGAGAGACCCAGTACTTC. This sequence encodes CASANSARETQYF.

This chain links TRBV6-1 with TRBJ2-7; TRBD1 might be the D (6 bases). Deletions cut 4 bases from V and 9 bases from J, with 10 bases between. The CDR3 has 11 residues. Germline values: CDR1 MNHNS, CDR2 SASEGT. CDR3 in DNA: TGTGCCAGCAGTGGGACAGCCCTGCAGTACTTC. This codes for CASSGTALQYF.